Listed below are T cell receptor beta chains from one sample, sequenced in a study of T-cell reconstitution after alpha-beta-depleted transplantation in children. TCRdb recomputed calls from the PCR reads with MiXCR, one row per CDR3 protein. Here the sample spans 500,000 or so distinct CDR3 sequences, 9.5% to 12% being singletons. Here the sequenced sample was PBMCs, mostly from graft donor cells, taken 180 days after TCRalphabeta/CD19-depleted stem cell transplant. Source of these receptors: a female patient between 2 and 15 years old who had a stem cell transplant for aplastic anemia, so the T cells may come from the graft donor. The conserved cysteine and the conserved F or W are not part of the CDR3 here. Each record gives: V gene, clone size, J gene, CDR3 protein. Some rows mark clone size as missing; the rest say once, few, many or name a class of expanded clone.

v_call: TRBV7-2
clone_size: few
j_call: TRBJ2-3
cdr3_aa: ASSLTGTTDTQY

v_call: TRBV28
clone_size: few
j_call: TRBJ1-1
cdr3_aa: ASLRRTEAF

v_call: TRBV29-1
clone_size: many
j_call: TRBJ2-1
cdr3_aa: SVEDRGTSYDEQF

v_call: TRBV5-1
clone_size: NA
j_call: TRBJ2-2
cdr3_aa: ASSHQREINTGELF

v_call: TRBV6-5
clone_size: many
j_call: TRBJ1-5
cdr3_aa: ASTPTDSNQPQH

v_call: TRBV18
clone_size: NA
j_call: TRBJ2-4
cdr3_aa: ASSLSDRDVTKNIQY

v_call: TRBV7-2
clone_size: many
j_call: TRBJ2-1
cdr3_aa: ASSFYSRVNEQF

v_call: TRBV20-1
clone_size: NA
j_call: TRBJ2-1
cdr3_aa: SASGRETYNEQF

v_call: TRBV24-1
clone_size: NA
j_call: TRBJ2-3
cdr3_aa: ATSEVAGGPDTQY

v_call: TRBV20-1
clone_size: few
j_call: TRBJ2-7
cdr3_aa: SAGRTSGSLYEQY

v_call: TRBV19
clone_size: NA
j_call: TRBJ1-1
cdr3_aa: ASSIGPYPTEAF

v_call: TRBV20-1
clone_size: NA
j_call: TRBJ1-6
cdr3_aa: SARGQFNSPLH

v_call: TRBV7-9
clone_size: few
j_call: TRBJ1-1
cdr3_aa: ASSLGHFGTEAF

v_call: TRBV20-1
clone_size: many
j_call: TRBJ1-6
cdr3_aa: SATTGNNSPLH

v_call: TRBV7-9
clone_size: few
j_call: TRBJ1-2
cdr3_aa: ASSRLGTVASYT

v_call: TRBV5-1
clone_size: NA
j_call: TRBJ2-1
cdr3_aa: ASSPRGLASYNEQF

v_call: TRBV29-1
clone_size: NA
j_call: TRBJ2-2
cdr3_aa: SVEPNTGELF

v_call: TRBV18
clone_size: NA
j_call: TRBJ2-6
cdr3_aa: ASSPVTAASGANVLT

v_call: TRBV11-2
clone_size: NA
j_call: TRBJ2-1
cdr3_aa: ASSPFRGSYNEQF

v_call: TRBV7-9
clone_size: NA
j_call: TRBJ2-3
cdr3_aa: ASSRTSGSIGTQY

v_call: TRBV5-6
clone_size: few
j_call: TRBJ2-7
cdr3_aa: ASSRNGNEQY

v_call: TRBV19
clone_size: NA
j_call: TRBJ1-5
cdr3_aa: ASMSQAHQPQH

v_call: TRBV27
clone_size: few
j_call: TRBJ1-5
cdr3_aa: ASSLGVPGSNQPQH

v_call: TRBV9
clone_size: few
j_call: TRBJ2-1
cdr3_aa: ASSRRDSRIREQF

v_call: TRBV10-3
clone_size: few
j_call: TRBJ2-4
cdr3_aa: AISRGLADTKNIQY

v_call: TRBV24-1
clone_size: few
j_call: TRBJ2-7
cdr3_aa: ATSALPGQGLYEQY

v_call: TRBV28
clone_size: few
j_call: TRBJ2-1
cdr3_aa: ASSLRLAYYNEQF

v_call: TRBV4-3
clone_size: few
j_call: TRBJ2-1
cdr3_aa: ASSPWEGEAEPPNNEQF

v_call: TRBV10-3
clone_size: few
j_call: TRBJ2-1
cdr3_aa: AISEWDYNEQF

v_call: TRBV29-1
clone_size: few
j_call: TRBJ1-1
cdr3_aa: SVRDRNTEAF

v_call: TRBV9
clone_size: few
j_call: TRBJ1-5
cdr3_aa: ASSPSETQPQH

v_call: TRBV27
clone_size: few
j_call: TRBJ2-2
cdr3_aa: ASPWERDDTGELF

v_call: TRBV12-3/TRBV12-4
clone_size: many
j_call: TRBJ2-2
cdr3_aa: ASTRLAGNTGELF

v_call: TRBV6-1
clone_size: NA
j_call: TRBJ2-1
cdr3_aa: ASSRDGSYNEQF

v_call: TRBV30
clone_size: few
j_call: TRBJ2-7
cdr3_aa: AWSPSGADEQY

v_call: TRBV9
clone_size: few
j_call: TRBJ2-1
cdr3_aa: ASSVVGQGALF

v_call: TRBV12-3/TRBV12-4
clone_size: few
j_call: TRBJ1-5
cdr3_aa: ASSFTHVTGGRQPQH

v_call: TRBV15
clone_size: NA
j_call: TRBJ2-2
cdr3_aa: ATRGQLVSNTGELF

v_call: TRBV14
clone_size: few
j_call: TRBJ2-3
cdr3_aa: ASSQFRLAGGTDTQY

v_call: TRBV20-1
clone_size: many
j_call: TRBJ2-3
cdr3_aa: SAPYPGPTDTQY

v_call: TRBV5-1
clone_size: NA
j_call: TRBJ2-3
cdr3_aa: ASSLELAGGFTDTQY

v_call: TRBV11-2
clone_size: NA
j_call: TRBJ2-5
cdr3_aa: ASSFSRGQETQY

v_call: TRBV12-3/TRBV12-4
clone_size: many
j_call: TRBJ1-4
cdr3_aa: ASSYGQLSSHEKLF

v_call: TRBV6-5
clone_size: NA
j_call: TRBJ2-3
cdr3_aa: ASSYSLTSGGSTDTQY